This T cell receptor beta chain emerged from a study of identifying expanded T cells in peripheral blood. Here immunoSEQ multiplex PCR was the method, and the copy in TCRdb shows in-frame clones only, minus some. This table has tens of thousands of clones, approximately 85% appearing once. Germline V gene data show CDR1 as MRHNA and CDR2 as SNTAGT. V was shortened by 5 bases and J by 3 bases, with 9 bases between the two germline ends. The CDR3 contains 13 residues. The genes are TRBV6-4 and TRBJ2-3; a weak D match, TRBD1 (6 bases). Sample: blood. This TCR derives from a person aged 18 to 70 in good health. CDR3 residues: CASSLQGTDTQYF. In nucleotides, the CDR3 is TGTGCCAGCAGTTTACAGGGAACAGATACGCAGTATTTT.